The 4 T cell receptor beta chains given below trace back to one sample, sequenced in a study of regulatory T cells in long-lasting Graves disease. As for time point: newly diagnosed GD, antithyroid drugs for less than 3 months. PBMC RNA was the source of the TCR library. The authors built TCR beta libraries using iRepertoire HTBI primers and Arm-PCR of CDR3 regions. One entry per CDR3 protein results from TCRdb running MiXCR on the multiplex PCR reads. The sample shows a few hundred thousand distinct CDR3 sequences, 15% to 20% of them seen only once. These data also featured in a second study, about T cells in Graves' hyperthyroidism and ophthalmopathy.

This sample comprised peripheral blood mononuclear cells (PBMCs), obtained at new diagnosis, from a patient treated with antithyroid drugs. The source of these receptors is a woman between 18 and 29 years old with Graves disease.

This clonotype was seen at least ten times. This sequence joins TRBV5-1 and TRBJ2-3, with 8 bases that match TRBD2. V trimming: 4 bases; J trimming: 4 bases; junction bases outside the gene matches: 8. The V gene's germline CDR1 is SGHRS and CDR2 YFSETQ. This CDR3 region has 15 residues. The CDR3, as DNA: TGCGCCAGCAGCCTCCGGGGGGGCCCCCCAGATACGCAGTATTTT. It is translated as CASSLRGGPPDTQYF.

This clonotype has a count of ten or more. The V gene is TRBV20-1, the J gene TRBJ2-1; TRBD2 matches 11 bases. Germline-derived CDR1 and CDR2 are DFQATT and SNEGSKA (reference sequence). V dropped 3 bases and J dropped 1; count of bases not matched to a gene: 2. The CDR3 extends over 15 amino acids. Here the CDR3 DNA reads TGCAGTGCTAGCCGACTAGCGGGGTCCTACAATGAGCAGTTCTTC. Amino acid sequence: CSASRLAGSYNEQFF.

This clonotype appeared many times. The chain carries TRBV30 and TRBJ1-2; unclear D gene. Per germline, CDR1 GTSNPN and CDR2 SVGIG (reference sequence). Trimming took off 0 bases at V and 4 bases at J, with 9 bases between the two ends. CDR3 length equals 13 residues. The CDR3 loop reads CAWSVRGVYGYTF. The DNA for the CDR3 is TGTGCCTGGAGTGTACGGGGTGTCTATGGCTACACCTTC.

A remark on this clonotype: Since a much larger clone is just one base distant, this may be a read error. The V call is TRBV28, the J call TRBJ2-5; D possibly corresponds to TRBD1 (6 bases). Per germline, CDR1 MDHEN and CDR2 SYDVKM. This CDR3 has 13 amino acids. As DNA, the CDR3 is TGTGCCAGCAGGGGGACACGCCAAGAGACCCAGTGCTTC. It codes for CASRGTRQETQCF.